This T cell receptor beta chain originates from a study of beta chain features in type 1 diabetes. Study-level background: Sorted cells examined across all samples numbered some 98 million.

The study's findings and limits: Within patients, naive, central memory and Treg TCRB repertoires seemed more similar than within healthy donors. Shorter TCRB CDR3s, moderately but significantly so, marked every one of the four CD4+ subsets in Type 1 diabetes patients.

Expressed TCRB transcripts were sequenced after all isolated RNA was converted to cDNA. This table comes from immunoSEQ multiplex PCR, and its TCRdb copy is limited to in-frame clones, with some not included. The sample holds approximately 260,000 clones; 20% are singletons and the top ten take around 0.028%. The CDR3 covers 13 residues. Trimming cost V 3 bases and J 2 bases, with 8 bases left between them. The V gene's germline CDR1 is LNHDA and CDR2 SQIVND (reference sequence). Concerning this clone itself: Antigen specificity is unknown.

The chain is built from TRBV19 and TRBJ2-7; D is uncertain. The clonotype comes from a woman in her thirties or forties with type 1 diabetes. The sample consisted of naive CD4+ T cells from blood. CDR3 nucleotide sequence: TGTGCCAGTAGTATGCAGGTAACCTACGAGCAGTACTTC. Protein: CASSMQVTYEQYF.